What follows describes a single T cell receptor (beta chain). The antigen remains unidentified. PCR amplification relied on 60 Vbeta primers (plus 13 Jbeta primers). Generated by immunoSEQ multiplex PCR, the TCRdb table keeps only in-frame clones and is missing some. This sample yields 150,000 or so clones, of which roughly 80% are seen a single time; under 15% belongs to the top ten. The CDR3 contains 16 residues. The V gene end was trimmed by 6 bases and the J gene end by 0 bases; junction bases not matched to a gene: 10. Germline CDR1 and CDR2: MDHEN and SYDVKM. This sample is drawn from a study of cytomegalovirus exposure and HLA in healthy donors. Study-wide context: Of some 410 genotyped donors, around 86% grouped in the Caucasian-associated ancestry cluster.

General study results and limits: Sequencing depth roughly uniform across donors was assumed in presence/absence analyses. Exclusion as indistinguishable affected some V segments, including TRBV6-2 and TRBV6-3.

Donors consisted of healthy bone marrow donors. The clonotype originates from a middle-aged woman in good health and CMV-seronegative. Sequencing was carried out using PBMCs. This sequence joins TRBV28 and TRBJ1-2; 7 bases map to TRBD1. The CDR3 here is CASSPRTGESNYGYTF. The DNA for the CDR3 is TGTGCCAGCAGCCCTCGGACAGGAGAATCTAACTATGGCTACACCTTC.